Below are 29 T cell receptor beta chains sequenced from a single sample in a study of shared clonotypes between healthy human individuals. Sequencing was performed with immunoSEQ multiplex PCR; in TCRdb, only in-frame clones are kept and a portion is missing. The table has 470,000 or so clones, roughly 80% seen once. The sequenced sample consisted of PBMCs. These receptors were taken from a middle-aged woman in good health. Some clones in this sample may be carry-over from other donors' samples.

The genes are TRBV30 and TRBJ1-4; D not resolved. The V gene's germline CDR1 is GTSNPN and CDR2 SVGIG (reference sequence). There are 14 residues in the CDR3. Trimming shortened V by 3 bases and J by 0 bases, and 8 bases separated the two germline ends. The CDR3 DNA is TGTGCCTGGAGCCGGGCATCAACTAATGAAAAACTGTTTTTT. It yields the protein CAWSRASTNEKLFF.

The rearrangement joins TRBV21-1 to TRBJ2-5; the table's TRBD2 call for D was not verified on the DNA. TRBV21-1 is a pseudogene. The length of the CDR3 is 17 residues. The CDR3: CASSKVELAGVQETQYF. The CDR3 bases are TGTGCCAGCAGCAAGGTCGAACTAGCGGGGGTACAAGAGACCCAGTACTTC.

This clone was seen just once. The rearrangement links TRBV5-4 to TRBJ2-7; 7 bases are a match to TRBD1. The germline V gene has CDR1 SGHNT and CDR2 YYREEE (reference sequence). The length of the CDR3 is 14 residues. The V gene end was trimmed by 4 bases and the J gene end by 0 bases; junction bases not matched to a gene: 4. CDR3: CASSADRNSYEQYF. The CDR3, as DNA: TGTGCCAGCAGCGCGGACAGGAACTCCTACGAGCAGTACTTC.

The chain uses TRBV30 and TRBJ2-5; TRBD2 matches at 7 bases. Trimming took 5 bases from V and 1 from J; bases not matched to a gene: 4. The CDR3 is made up of 13 amino acids. Germline V lookup: CDR1 GTSNPN, CDR2 SVGIG (reference sequence). The CDR3 nucleotides read TGTGCCTGGGGGAGGGTTTCCCAAGAGACCCAGTACTTC. Its protein product is CAWGRVSQETQYF.

The chain carries TRBV10-3 and TRBJ2-7, with 13 bases fitting TRBD2. This CDR3 has 14 amino acids. After removal of 10 bases from V and 7 bases from J, the junction contained 10 bases not matched to a gene. Germline assignment: CDR1 ENHRY and CDR2 SYGVKD. The CDR3, as DNA: TGTGCCACAGGACTAGCGGGAGAGTCCGGGGAGCAGTACTTC. Protein sequence: CATGLAGESGEQYF.

This clone was observed once. A far larger clone differs by one base, so this is likely a read error. Different DNA sequences within this sample yield the same CDR3. This chain connects TRBV28 to TRBJ1-6; D ambiguous. The CDR3 is 13 residues long. Germline V gene data show CDR1 as MDHEN and CDR2 as SYDVKM. The CDR3 protein is CASSLSRNSPLHF. In DNA form, the CDR3 reads TGTGCTAGCAGTTTAAGTCGTAATTCACCCCTCCACTTT.

V gene TRBV7-2 combines with J gene TRBJ2-7; TRBD2 agrees at 8 bases. The CDR3 totals 15 residues. Trimming took 1 base from V and 3 from J; bases not matched to a gene: 5. Germline assignment: CDR1 SGHTA and CDR2 FQGNSA. The chain's CDR3 is CASSLDSREVYEQYF. The CDR3 region has the DNA TGTGCCAGCAGCTTAGATTCGCGGGAGGTCTACGAGCAGTACTTC.

This chain uses TRBV6-5 with TRBJ2-3; D might be TRBD1 (5 bases). Germline V gives CDR1 MNHEY, CDR2 SVGAGI. CDR3 length: 14 amino acids. Trimming removed 6 bases from V and 4 bases from J, with 14 bases in between. The CDR3, as DNA: TGTGCCAGCAGGTACCGCCAGGGTCCAGATACGCAGTATTTT. Protein sequence: CASRYRQGPDTQYF.

This clone was recorded a few times. This rearrangement joins TRBV5-4 to TRBJ1-1, with D hard to call. The CDR3 is 15 residues long. V lost 4 bases to trimming and J lost 1 base, with 14 bases between them. Germline CDR1 SGHNT, CDR2 YYREEE (reference sequence). CDR3 nucleotide sequence: TGTGCCAGCAGCCAGACGACTTTAACGAACACTGAAGCTTTCTTT. Amino acid sequence: CASSQTTLTNTEAFF.

The CDR3 bases are TGTGCCAGCTCCGGGCGGACAGATACGCAGTATTTT. It encodes CASSGRTDTQYF. This rearrangement joins TRBV6-1 to TRBJ2-3, with D unresolved. V lost 8 bases and J 3 bases, leaving 9 bases between the germline ends. The CDR3 contains 12 residues. CDR1 and CDR2 from the germline V gene are MNHNS and SASEGT.

Concerning this clone: A single base separates this from a much larger clone, so it may be a read error. This chain joins TRBV14 and TRBJ2-7; TRBD2 matches 8 bases. This CDR3 is 20 amino acids long. Looked up from germline, CDR1 is SGHDN and CDR2 is FVKESK. The CDR3: CDSSQGLGSGLAGYSYEQYF. The CDR3 nucleotides read TGTGACAGCAGCCAAGGCTTAGGGTCCGGGCTAGCGGGTTACTCCTACGAGCAGTACTTC.

With regard to this clone: This likely traces to a read error, being one base from a far larger clone. The chain recombines TRBV29-1 with TRBJ2-3; 10 nucleotides agree with TRBD2. Germline V gene data show CDR1 as SQVTM and CDR2 as ANQGSEA. CDR3 size: 14 residues. In nucleotides, the CDR3 is TGCAGCGTTGCTGCTAGCGGGAGATGGGATACGCGGTATTTT. It specifies CSVAASGRWDTRYF.

As regards this clone: An end of the junction does not agree with germline; a read error may underlie this. J is TRBJ1-5 and V is TRBV29-1, with D perhaps matching TRBD1 (5 bases). The CDR3 has 13 residues. Germline values: CDR1 SQVTM, CDR2 ANQGSEA. CDR3 in DNA: TGCGGCGTGGGAGACAGCCTTAATCAGCCCCAGCATTTT. As protein: CGVGDSLNQPQHF.

A few counts support this clone. This chain links TRBV20-1 with TRBJ2-1, with D unclear. CDR3 length: 11 amino acids. Germline V gene sequence: CDR1 DFQATT, CDR2 SNEGSKA (reference sequence). The V end lost 2 bases, the J end lost 7 bases, and 6 bases lay between the germline ends. The DNA for the CDR3 is TGCAGTGCTAGACAGATGAATGAGCAGTTCTTC. It encodes CSARQMNEQFF.

About this clone: This likely traces to a read error, being one base from a far larger clone. The rearrangement uses TRBV27 and TRBJ1-2, with 7 bases identical to TRBD1. From germline, CDR1 is MNHEY and CDR2 SMNVEV (reference sequence). The CDR3 is made up of 15 amino acids. DNA for the CDR3: TGTGCCAGCAGTTTATCGCAGGGGGTGGGCTATGACTACACCTTC. As protein: CASSLSQGVGYDYTF.

As regards this clone: A far larger clone is just one base off, so this is likely a read error. The chain carries TRBV27 and TRBJ1-2, with D tentatively TRBD1 (5 bases). This CDR3 has 16 residues. Deletions cut 2 bases from V and 4 bases from J, with 17 bases between. The V gene's germline CDR1 is MNHEY and CDR2 SMNVEV (reference sequence). The CDR3 protein is CASSLNWDVRAYGYTF. CDR3 nucleotides: TGTGCCAGCAGTTTAAACTGGGACGTGAGGGCCTATGGCTACACCTTC.

Concerning this clone: A far larger clone is off by one base, so a read error is likely. The same CDR3 also results from other DNA sequences found in this sample. The CDR3 sequence: CASSQTGKSRYGYTF. The CDR3 nucleotides read TGCGCCAGCAGCCAAACAGGGAAGTCTAGGTATGGTTACACCTTC. This chain joins TRBV4-1 and TRBJ1-2, with a possible D match to TRBD1 (6 bases). CDR3 length equals 15 residues. In germline, CDR1 is MGHRA, CDR2 YSYEKL.

In regard to this clone: A far larger clone is off by one base, so a read error is likely. Other DNA sequences in this sample translate to the same CDR3. The chain's CDR3 is CAIRLYANTEAFF. The CDR3 nucleotides read TGTGCCATCAGACTGTACGCAAACACTGAAGCTTTCTTT. V and J are TRBV10-3 and TRBJ1-1; no firm D call. The V end lost 6 bases, the J end lost 2 bases, and 10 bases lay between the germline ends. CDR1 and CDR2 (germline): ENHRY, SYGVKD. CDR3 size: 13 residues.

CDR3 DNA sequence: TGTGCCAGTAGTGCCCTCGGTGGCGGTGCCTACGAGCAGTACTTC. The encoded protein is CASSALGGGAYEQYF. This sequence joins TRBV19 and TRBJ2-7; no reliable D call. Germline values: CDR1 LNHDA, CDR2 SQIVND (reference sequence). Trimming cost V 5 bases and J 2 bases, with 16 bases left between them. The CDR3 loop spans 15 amino acids. The whole variable domain, filled in from reference TRBV19 and TRBJ2-7, reads DGGITQSPKYLFRKEGQNVTLSCEQNLNHDAMYWYRQDPGQGLRLIYYSQIVNDFQKGDIAEGYSVSREKKESFPLTVTSAQKNPTAFYLCASSALGGGAYEQYFGPGTRLTVT.

This clone has only one observation. The rearrangement links TRBV6-4 to TRBJ1-5, with unresolved D. Trimming took off 5 bases at V and 4 bases at J, with 12 bases between the two ends. CDR1 is MRHNA and CDR2 is SNTAGT in the germline V gene. This CDR3 region has 14 residues. As DNA, the CDR3 is TGTGCCAGCAGTCCCGAGGTTCAGAATCAGCCCCAGCATTTT. This codes for CASSPEVQNQPQHF.

This sequence joins TRBV28 and TRBJ2-2; D possibly corresponds to TRBD2 (7 bases). Deletions cut 7 bases from V and 6 bases from J, with 21 bases between. The CDR3 is made up of 16 amino acids. Germline V lookup: CDR1 MDHEN, CDR2 SYDVKM. CDR3 in amino acids: CASTPGGGQPAGELFF. The CDR3 nucleotides read TGTGCCAGCACTCCGGGGGGCGGACAGCCGGCCGGGGAGCTGTTTTTT.

Regarding this clone: This likely came from a read error, as a far larger clone is one base away. This CDR3 is missing its conserved last phenylalanine or tryptophan, likely due to a read error. V usage is TRBV6-5 and J usage is TRBJ1-1; 7 bases are a match to TRBD1. Looked up from germline, CDR1 is MNHEY and CDR2 is SVGAGI. Trimming cost V 6 bases and J 1 base; bases outside gene matches: 5. The CDR3 length is 14 residues. This chain's CDR3 is CASRSGQANTEAFL. In nucleotides, the CDR3 is TGTGCCAGCAGATCCGGACAGGCGAACACTGAAGCTTTCCTT.

The chain links TRBV28 to TRBJ1-4, with 8 nucleotides matching TRBD1. The germline gives CDR1 MDHEN, CDR2 SYDVKM. The CDR3 contains 13 residues. J lost 9 bases, V lost 3 bases, and 3 bases had no gene match. CDR3 protein: CASSFGTGKKLFF. CDR3 nucleotide sequence: TGTGCCAGCAGTTTCGGGACAGGCAAAAAACTGTTTTTT. The whole variable domain, remainder taken from reference TRBV28 and TRBJ1-4, is DVKVTQSSRYLVKRTGEKVFLECVQDMDHENMFWYRQDPGLGLRLIYFSYDVKMKEKGDIPEGYSVSREKKERFSLILESASTNQTSMYLCASSFGTGKKLFFGSGTQLSVL.

For this clone: A far larger clone is a single base away, which makes a read error likely. Other nucleotide sequences from this sample produce the same CDR3. This chain links TRBV18 with TRBJ2-3; 8 bases map to TRBD1. The CDR3 is 15 amino acids. CDR1 KGHSH and CDR2 LQKENI come from the germline V gene. In nucleotides, the CDR3 is TGCGCCAGCTCATTGGACAGGGACTTCACAGATACGCAGTATTTT. Its translation: CASSLDRDFTDTQYF.

The genes are TRBV6-1 and TRBJ1-3, with TRBD1 identical over 9 bases. CDR3 length equals 17 residues. The germline V gene has CDR1 MNHNS and CDR2 SASEGT. The ends lost 3 bases at V and 5 bases at J; junction bases unmatched: 11. Here the CDR3 reads CASSDTLLGQGRNTIYF. The CDR3 DNA sequence: TGTGCCAGCAGTGATACCCTCCTGGGACAGGGCCGAAACACCATATATTTT.

A single count supports this clone. The identical CDR3 is also encoded by other nucleotide sequences in the sample. The chain recombines TRBV28 with TRBJ2-1; D is unresolved. Trimming pared 4 bases from V and 6 bases from J, leaving 7 bases between. Per the germline V gene, CDR1 is MDHEN and CDR2 is SYDVKM. The CDR3 loop spans 12 amino acids. CDR3 sequence: CASSSLGNEQFF. For the CDR3, the DNA is TGTGCCAGCAGTTCCCTAGGCAATGAGCAGTTCTTC.

The rearrangement uses TRBV29-1 and TRBJ2-7; no firm D call. Germline values: CDR1 SQVTM, CDR2 ANQGSEA. This CDR3 spans 14 amino acids. Trimming pared 5 bases from V and 0 bases from J, leaving 14 bases between. This CDR3 reads CSVISSKSSYEQYF. The CDR3 DNA is TGCAGCGTTATATCATCTAAGAGCTCCTACGAGCAGTACTTC.

Concerning this clone itself: This specimen includes other DNA sequences encoding the same CDR3. The CDR3 region is CASSPRGNTEAFF. The CDR3 nucleotides read TGTGCCAGCAGCCCCCGGGGGAACACTGAAGCTTTCTTT. J is TRBJ1-1 and V is TRBV7-3, with D uncertain. The germline V gene has CDR1 SGHTA and CDR2 FQGTGA. The CDR3 loop spans 13 amino acids. V lost 5 bases, J lost 1 base, and 8 bases lay in between.

This clone was picked up one time. The genes are TRBV7-9 and TRBJ2-3; 7 bases agree with TRBD1. This CDR3 comprises 13 residues. Germline loops: CDR1 SEHNR, CDR2 FQNEAQ (reference sequence). After removal of 6 bases from V and 4 bases from J, the junction contained 4 bases not matched to a gene. This CDR3 reads CASRPTGADTQYF. The DNA of the CDR3 is TGTGCCAGCAGACCTACAGGGGCAGATACGCAGTATTTT.